This paragraph reports one T cell receptor (beta chain). The antigen is undetermined. The sample is drawn from a study of T cell responses to AZD1222 COVID-19 vaccine. The method was immunoSEQ multiplex PCR; TCRdb's version includes in-frame clones alone and lacks a portion of them. Among fewer than 45,000 clones, 83% were seen once, and the ten largest hold 45% to 60%. Between the trimmed V and J ends, which lost 1 base and 9 bases, there was a span of 9 bases. This CDR3 is 13 amino acids long. Germline values: CDR1 LGHDT, CDR2 YNNKEL (reference sequence). Study conclusions and caveats: Just five to seven people given AZD1222 tested seropositive at baseline. Elevations in Spike-specific TCR breadth and depth followed administration of two AZD1222 doses. Reportedly, nearly half the spike-specific TCRs target unmutated variant regions. The peak T cell response came first, and repertoires were sampled only after it.

The material was peripheral blood, obtained on day 0 of AZD1222 vaccination. The chain is built from TRBV3-1 (or the pseudogene TRBV3-2) and TRBJ2-2, with D perhaps TRBD1 (5 bases). This TCR came from an adult in good health. The CDR3 loop reads CASSQGWGRELFF. The DNA for the CDR3 is TGTGCCAGCAGCCAAGGGTGGGGCCGGGAGCTGTTTTTT.